This entry is about one TCR beta chain. Its specificity is unknown. Other DNA sequences in this specimen translate into the identical CDR3. These data originate in a study of shared clonotypes between healthy human individuals. General study results and limits: The study found 4.5% to 6% of naive CD4 clonotypes shared across a handful of donors. Limitation of the genetic and exposure-history diversity represented came from the few donors. Generation probability values for non-shared clonotypes were lower than those for clonotypes shared by all four donors.

Germline CDR1 reads MNHNS; CDR2 reads SASEGT. The ends lost 3 bases at V and 0 bases at J; junction bases unmatched: 5. CDR3 size: 15 residues. The table came from immunoSEQ multiplex PCR; TCRdb's copy has only in-frame clones and leaves some out. The sample holds about 2.4 million clones, 85% to 95% seen once. Adults of Caucasian background living in Nashville, Tennessee made up all donors. The rearrangement joins TRBV6-1 to TRBJ2-7; 7 bases align to TRBD1. Sequenced input: naive CD4+ T cells sorted from blood. Subset reported: CD45RA+ positively selected. The clonotype comes from a young man in good health. The CDR3 DNA reads as TGTGCCAGCAGTGATGCACGGACAGGCTCCTACGAGCAGTACTTC. Protein sequence: CASSDARTGSYEQYF.